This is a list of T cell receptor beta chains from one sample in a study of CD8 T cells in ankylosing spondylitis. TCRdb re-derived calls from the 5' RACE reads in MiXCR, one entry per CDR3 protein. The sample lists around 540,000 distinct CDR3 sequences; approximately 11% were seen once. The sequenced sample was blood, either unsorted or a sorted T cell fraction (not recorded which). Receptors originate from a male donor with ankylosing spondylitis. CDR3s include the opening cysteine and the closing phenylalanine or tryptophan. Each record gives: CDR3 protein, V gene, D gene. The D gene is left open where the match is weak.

CDR3aa: CASSEGLTSYNEQFF; v_gene: TRBV12-3/TRBV12-4; d_gene: NA
CDR3aa: CASAFSGTAGGTQYF; v_gene: TRBV12-5; d_gene: NA
CDR3aa: CASSGTLSTDTQYF; v_gene: TRBV7-9; d_gene: NA
CDR3aa: CASSLRGTSGELFF; v_gene: TRBV12-3/TRBV12-4; d_gene: NA
CDR3aa: CASSESPRLGLFF; v_gene: TRBV6-1; d_gene: NA
CDR3aa: CAWTSGRANTGELFF; v_gene: TRBV30; d_gene: TRBD2
CDR3aa: CATSDQGTGGDYGYTF; v_gene: TRBV24-1; d_gene: TRBD1
CDR3aa: CASAASRNTGELFF; v_gene: TRBV12-5; d_gene: NA
CDR3aa: CASSFRAGDRNEQFF; v_gene: TRBV12-3/TRBV12-4; d_gene: TRBD2
CDR3aa: CASSNLRDRGDQPQHF; v_gene: TRBV10-2; d_gene: TRBD1
CDR3aa: CSARDIYSNQPQHF; v_gene: TRBV20-1; d_gene: NA
CDR3aa: CAISEPGKGADTGELFF; v_gene: TRBV10-3; d_gene: TRBD1
CDR3aa: CASSPGIRGRASNNEQFF; v_gene: TRBV5-6; d_gene: TRBD2
CDR3aa: CASSRLAGLNTGELFF; v_gene: TRBV10-1; d_gene: TRBD2
CDR3aa: CASRGYRNTGELFF; v_gene: TRBV5-1; d_gene: NA
CDR3aa: CSASRTAANTGELFF; v_gene: TRBV20-1; d_gene: NA
CDR3aa: CSALQGGGGNQPQHF; v_gene: TRBV20-1; d_gene: TRBD1
CDR3aa: CASSIRSRIYGYTF; v_gene: TRBV12-3/TRBV12-4; d_gene: NA
CDR3aa: CASSLWAATGTGGGNSYEQYF; v_gene: TRBV28; d_gene: TRBD1
CDR3aa: CAISESLGLAGMYQETQYF; v_gene: TRBV10-3; d_gene: TRBD2
CDR3aa: CASRGILAGRNEQFF; v_gene: TRBV6-1; d_gene: TRBD2
CDR3aa: CASSSPGTGDTEAFF; v_gene: TRBV6-5; d_gene: TRBD1
CDR3aa: CSATPGLAGSNNEQFF; v_gene: TRBV20-1; d_gene: TRBD2
CDR3aa: CASSSSDLVRYF; v_gene: TRBV5-1; d_gene: NA
CDR3aa: CASRPRQHLLNTEAFF; v_gene: TRBV7-9; d_gene: NA
CDR3aa: CASSSVPGTGGADEQFF; v_gene: TRBV12-3/TRBV12-4; d_gene: TRBD1
CDR3aa: CASSLGYGSTEAFF; v_gene: TRBV7-2; d_gene: NA
CDR3aa: CASSVSGLSYEQYF; v_gene: TRBV25-1; d_gene: NA
CDR3aa: CSASSGESSYEQYF; v_gene: TRBV20-1; d_gene: NA
CDR3aa: CASSHLTGELFF; v_gene: TRBV3-1; d_gene: NA
CDR3aa: CASSLGSGGWGTDTQYF; v_gene: TRBV7-2; d_gene: NA
CDR3aa: CASSPGQGDQETQYF; v_gene: TRBV18; d_gene: TRBD1
CDR3aa: CASSFYREGTEAFF; v_gene: TRBV7-9; d_gene: NA
CDR3aa: CASSVGLTGAYNEQFF; v_gene: TRBV9; d_gene: TRBD1
CDR3aa: CASSVSLGGAYEQYF; v_gene: TRBV7-2; d_gene: TRBD2
CDR3aa: CASSSQGLAFQTDTQYF; v_gene: TRBV7-2; d_gene: TRBD2
CDR3aa: CANTPTWDIRLAEDNEQFF; v_gene: TRBV21-1; d_gene: NA
CDR3aa: CASSLVAGAANTEAFF; v_gene: TRBV5-1; d_gene: NA
CDR3aa: CSVAEAEQFF; v_gene: TRBV29-1; d_gene: NA
CDR3aa: CASRKFRQGGDGSPQHF; v_gene: TRBV2; d_gene: TRBD1
CDR3aa: CASSLGGGYGYTF; v_gene: TRBV12-3/TRBV12-4; d_gene: NA
CDR3aa: CASSTGWNTEAFF; v_gene: TRBV5-1; d_gene: NA
CDR3aa: CAWTDSPRGANVLTF; v_gene: TRBV30; d_gene: NA
CDR3aa: CASSPQGVTETQYF; v_gene: TRBV11-2; d_gene: TRBD1
CDR3aa: CACSGRGTQYF; v_gene: TRBV30; d_gene: TRBD2
CDR3aa: CATSRDQQNREQYF; v_gene: TRBV15; d_gene: NA
CDR3aa: CASSLALAGVMNEQFF; v_gene: TRBV11-2; d_gene: TRBD2
CDR3aa: CATSDPGQGAETQYF; v_gene: TRBV24-1; d_gene: TRBD1
CDR3aa: CATRQTGGIFF; v_gene: TRBV2; d_gene: TRBD1
CDR3aa: CASSRRSIQSYEQYF; v_gene: TRBV6-2/TRBV6-3; d_gene: NA
CDR3aa: CASSQVEGRIRYF; v_gene: TRBV4-2; d_gene: NA
CDR3aa: CASSIGSPGSGTEAFF; v_gene: TRBV7-2; d_gene: NA
CDR3aa: CSANDPSRANTGELFF; v_gene: TRBV20-1; d_gene: NA
CDR3aa: CASRSRTGTRETQYF; v_gene: TRBV5-1; d_gene: TRBD1
CDR3aa: CASSFRDGIYEQYF; v_gene: TRBV5-5; d_gene: NA
CDR3aa: CASSDPGGLRNTEAFF; v_gene: TRBV21-1; d_gene: NA
CDR3aa: CSATDPRDTSYNEQFF; v_gene: TRBV20-1; d_gene: NA
CDR3aa: CASSFRDRNTQYF; v_gene: TRBV4-1; d_gene: TRBD1
CDR3aa: CASSLTGTNEQFF; v_gene: TRBV7-9; d_gene: TRBD1
CDR3aa: CSVAGTVRGYTF; v_gene: TRBV29-1; d_gene: TRBD1